Below are 11 T cell receptor beta chains sequenced from a single sample in a study of control samples from healthy donors and cancer patients. Assay used: immunoSEQ multiplex PCR; TCRdb lists only in-frame clones, some missing. The repertoire holds about 410,000 clones, about nine tenths seen once, with 5.5% to 8% in the top ten. Material: PBMCs. The receptors here all came from a man in his forties or fifties with head and neck cancer.

The chain joins TRBV18 to TRBJ1-6; D is uncertain. The V end was cut by 3 bases, the J end by 7 bases, with 13 bases between. The CDR3 runs 15 residues. Per the germline V gene, CDR1 is KGHSH and CDR2 is LQKENI. CDR3 nucleotide sequence: TGTGCCAGCTCACCCATGCCCGAGCGGAATTCACCCCTCCACTTT. This encodes CASSPMPERNSPLHF.

V is TRBV7-9 and J is TRBJ2-6; D uncertain. The V end was cut by 5 bases, the J end by 0 bases, with 17 bases between. This CDR3 is built from 18 residues. Germline lookup yields CDR1 SEHNR and CDR2 FQNEAQ (reference sequence). The CDR3 DNA follows: TGTGCCAGCAGCCCAAGAGCAGGTACAATCTCTGGGGCCAACGTCCTGACTTTC. Amino acid sequence: CASSPRAGTISGANVLTF. Full variable domain (outside the CDR3, taken from reference TRBV7-9 and TRBJ2-6): DTGVSQNPRHKITKRGQNVTFRCDPISEHNRLYWYRQTLGQGPEFLTYFQNEAQLEKSRLLSDRFSAERPKGSFSTLEIQRTEQGDSAMYLCASSPRAGTISGANVLTFGAGSRLTVL.

The chain has TRBV4-2 and TRBJ2-7; the D gene is possibly TRBD1 (6 bases). V was cut by 1 base and J by 1 base, with 20 bases left in between. This CDR3 contains 18 residues. Germline loops: CDR1 LGHNA, CDR2 YNFKEQ. CDR3 DNA sequence: TGTGCCAGCAGCCAAGTTGTGGGGGCAGAGGGTCCTTCCTACGAGCAGTACTTC. Its protein is CASSQVVGAEGPSYEQYF.

The chain employs TRBV6-5 and TRBJ2-1; 12 positions agree with TRBD2. Germline CDR1 and CDR2: MNHEY and SVGAGI. This CDR3 has 15 amino acids. The V gene end was trimmed by 4 bases and the J gene end by 5 bases; junction bases not matched to a gene: 3. The CDR3: CASSSSGGGNNEQFF. In nucleotides, the CDR3 is TGTGCCAGCAGTTCTAGCGGGGGGGGAAACAATGAGCAGTTCTTC.

The chain is built from TRBV2 and TRBJ2-1; perhaps TRBD2 as D (5 bases). V was trimmed by 0 bases and J by 9 bases, leaving 15 bases between them. This CDR3 is built from 15 residues. Germline-derived CDR1 and CDR2 are SNHLY and FYNNEI. CDR3 sequence (DNA): TGTGCCAGCAGTGAAGCAGGGTCTAGCTCGGGTGAGCAGTTCTTC. As protein: CASSEAGSSSGEQFF.

The chain employs TRBV6-5 and TRBJ2-5, with D perhaps matching TRBD2 (6 bases). CDR3 length equals 15 residues. V was cut by 6 bases and J by 5 bases, with 19 bases left in between. The V gene's germline CDR1 is MNHEY and CDR2 SVGAGI. The CDR3 is CASSGDRAGGETQYF. The CDR3, as DNA: TGTGCCAGCAGCGGGGACCGAGCGGGTGGGGAGACCCAGTACTTC.

The CDR3 nucleotides read TGTGCCAGCAGCCACCCGGGACAGCATAATTCACCCCTCCACTTT. This gives the protein CASSHPGQHNSPLHF. This chain uses TRBV14 with TRBJ1-6, with 7 bases lining up with TRBD1. Germline CDR1 reads SGHDN; CDR2 reads FVKESK. V dropped 3 bases and J dropped 5; count of bases not matched to a gene: 4. The CDR3 has 15 amino acids.

J is TRBJ1-3 and V is TRBV12-3 or TRBV12-4; no clear D gene. The CDR3 is made up of 13 amino acids. V lost 5 bases and J 10 bases, leaving 15 bases between the germline ends. CDR3 in amino acids: CASSPGIARTIYF. CDR3 bases: TGTGCCAGCAGTCCCGGAATTGCCCGGACCATATATTTT.

The chain uses TRBV11-2 and TRBJ1-6, with D hard to call. Germline CDR1 is SGHAT and CDR2 is FQNNGV. The CDR3 spans 16 residues. V was trimmed by 1 base and J by 4 bases, leaving 11 bases between them. Written as DNA, the CDR3 is TGTGCCAGCAGCTTAGTTCTGCTAGATTATAATTCACCCCTCCACTTT. Translation: CASSLVLLDYNSPLHF.

J is TRBJ2-5 and V is TRBV7-2; 11 nucleotides line up with TRBD2. Losses at the gene ends were 2 bases for V and 1 base for J; bases not matched to a gene: 3. The germline CDR1 and CDR2 sequences are SGHTA and FQGNSA. There are 16 residues in the CDR3. The CDR3 nucleotides are TGTGCCAGCAGCTTATCCGGGACTAGCGGCCAAGAGACCCAGTACTTC. Translated, it gives CASSLSGTSGQETQYF.

This chain joins TRBV19 and TRBJ2-6; D not certain. Per the germline V gene, CDR1 is LNHDA and CDR2 is SQIVND (reference sequence). The CDR3 has 16 amino acids. V lost 0 bases to trimming and J lost 1 base, with 7 bases between them. The CDR3, as DNA: TGTGCCAGTAGTATAGAATCGTTTTCTGGGGCCAACGTCCTGACTTTC. It translates to CASSIESFSGANVLTF.